This TCR beta chain comes out of a study of patients and donors after allogeneic stem cell transplantation. This clonotype was counted a few times. With V trimmed by 5 bases and J by 2 bases, 13 bases remained unmatched. This CDR3 region has 17 residues. Germline CDR1 reads MNHEY; CDR2 reads SVGAGI. TCRdb reprocessed the RT-PCR reads via MiXCR and lists one record per CDR3 protein. The sample holds approximately 150,000 distinct CDR3 sequences, about 24% seen once. The chain recombines TRBV6-5 with TRBJ2-3; 7 bases align to TRBD1. Material: blood, either unsorted or a sorted T cell fraction (not recorded which). The TCR sequence derives from a human donor who was either an allogeneic HSCT recipient or a stem cell or donor lymphocyte infusion donor (not recorded which). It is not recorded whose cells these are; they may come from a transplant donor. For the CDR3, the DNA is TGTGCCAGCAGTCCTCCGGGACAGTGGTACAACACAGATACGCAGTATTTT. It is translated as CASSPPGQWYNTDTQYF.